Listed below are T cell receptor beta chains from one sample, sequenced in a study of T cells after yellow fever vaccination. TCRdb redid the calling of the 5' RACE reads with MiXCR, one entry per CDR3 protein. The sample lists around 550,000 distinct CDR3 sequences; 15% to 20% were seen once. Material: PBMCs, obtained 15 days after the yellow fever booster vaccination. The receptors here all came from a man aged 25 to 40 who received the YFV17D yellow fever vaccine. The CDR3 runs from the conserved cysteine through the conserved F or W. Each record gives: D gene, J gene, clone size, V gene, CDR3 DNA, CDR3 protein. A D gene is named only where the DNA matches it firmly. Only some rows state a clone size, as once, few, many or a class for expanded clones.

>TRBD2|TRBJ2-7|NA|TRBV20-1
TGCAGTGCTAGAGCTAGCGGGAGGCCTACCTCCTACGAGCAGTACTTC
CSARASGRPTSYEQYF
>NA|TRBJ1-5|NA|TRBV20-1
TGCAGTGCTAGAGATGGCAGGCGCCTGACGGACAATCAGCCCCAGCATTTT
CSARDGRRLTDNQPQHF
>NA|TRBJ1-2|few|TRBV7-2
TGTGCCAGCAGCCGAAGGGGGGGCGGCCGGGGGGATGGCTACACCTTC
CASSRRGGGRGDGYTF
>TRBD2|TRBJ2-1|NA|TRBV5-1
TGCGCCAGCAGCTCCGGGACTAGCGGGATGGGGGGTAATGAGCAGTTCTTC
CASSSGTSGMGGNEQFF
>NA|TRBJ2-2|few|TRBV15
TGTGCCACCAGCGGGGGACAGAACACCGGGGAGCTGTTTTTT
CATSGGQNTGELFF
>NA|TRBJ2-1|NA|TRBV20-1
TGCAGTGCTATGGGACCCCGCTTACCCACGGAACCGCCGAAGAACTCCTACAATGAGCAGTTCTTC
CSAMGPRLPTEPPKNSYNEQFF
>TRBD1|TRBJ2-1|NA|TRBV11-2
TGTGCCAGCAGCTTAAATCCCTCCGGGACAGGGTCCAATGAGCAGTTCTTC
CASSLNPSGTGSNEQFF
>NA|TRBJ2-7|NA|TRBV12-3/TRBV12-4
TGTGCCAGCAGTTTAGCGCTGGGTGAGCAGTACTTC
CASSLALGEQYF
>TRBD1|TRBJ2-2|NA|TRBV2
TGTGCCAGCCAGCACGACAGGGGGAGTACCGGGGAGCTGTTTTTT
CASQHDRGSTGELFF
>NA|TRBJ1-6|few|TRBV10-3
TGTGCCATCAGAACAGATAATTCACCCCTCCACTTT
CAIRTDNSPLHF
>NA|TRBJ2-1|few|TRBV10-2
TGCGCCAGCACCTTTACAGGGTACAATGAGCAGTTCTTC
CASTFTGYNEQFF
>NA|TRBJ2-7|NA|TRBV5-6
TGTGCCAGCAGCTCAGGGGGGTTCTACGAGCAGTACTTC
CASSSGGFYEQYF
>NA|TRBJ2-5|NA|TRBV6-5
TGTGCCAGCAGTTACGTCGGGGGAGCTCTAGAGACCCAGTACTTC
CASSYVGGALETQYF
>TRBD1|TRBJ1-3|few|TRBV5-3
TGTGCCAGAAGCCCGGCGGGACAGGGGTCTGGAAACACCATATATTTT
CARSPAGQGSGNTIYF